Following are 25 T cell receptor beta chains from one sample sequenced in a study of T cells in Graves' hyperthyroidism and ophthalmopathy. There were TCR beta CDR3 regions amplified from RNA transcripts. The HTBI set primed first-round TCR CDR3 RT-PCR. Each CDR3 protein gets one entry after TCRdb re-called the multiplex PCR reads with MiXCR. The sample shows fewer than 450,000 distinct CDR3 sequences, about 18% of them seen only once. The sample consisted of blood. These receptors were obtained from a woman younger than 45 with Graves' hyperthyroidism that later progressed to Graves' ophthalmopathy.

This clonotype appeared many times. The chain uses TRBV5-1 and TRBJ1-4; the D gene is possibly TRBD1 (6 bases). CDR3 size: 15 residues. Germline CDR1 SGHRS, CDR2 YFSETQ. V was pared by 2 bases and J by 5 bases, with 13 bases between. CDR3 amino acids: CASSFSYRDNEKLFF. For the CDR3, the DNA is TGCGCCAGCAGCTTTTCGTACAGGGACAATGAAAAACTGTTTTTT.

This clonotype has a handful of counts. The chain carries TRBV5-5 and TRBJ1-1, with D uncertain. CDR1 is SGHKS and CDR2 is YYEKEE in the germline V gene (reference sequence). The CDR3 is 16 amino acids. Trimming cost V 0 bases and J 1 base, with 13 bases left between them. The CDR3 bases are TGTGCCAGCAGCTTGGGTTCGGGGATCTGGAACACTGAAGCTTTCTTT. Translated: CASSLGSGIWNTEAFF.

This clonotype was counted many times. The chain employs TRBV7-6 and TRBJ2-7; D gene unclear. CDR1 and CDR2 (germline): SGHVS, FNYEAQ. The V end was cut by 0 bases, the J end by 3 bases, with 6 bases between. There are 13 residues in the CDR3. CDR3 nucleotide sequence: TGTGCCAGCAGCTTAGCGGGCAACTACGAGCAGTACTTC. Protein sequence: CASSLAGNYEQYF.

This clonotype was found many times. The V and J genes are TRBV11-2 and TRBJ2-7, with D tentatively TRBD2 (5 bases). Deletions cut 6 bases from V and 1 base from J, with 16 bases between. The CDR3 sequence is 15 residues long. The V gene's germline CDR1 is SGHAT and CDR2 FQNNGV. The CDR3 loop is CASRVLEGKSYEQYF. In DNA, the CDR3 is TGTGCCAGCAGGGTACTAGAAGGCAAATCCTACGAGCAGTACTTC.

A word on this clonotype: This may come from a read error, since a much larger clone is one base off. The V call is TRBV28, the J call TRBJ1-2; no definite D call. Germline CDR1 MDHEN, CDR2 SYDVKM. V shed 10 bases and J shed 4 bases, with 7 bases lying between them. This CDR3 comprises 10 residues. DNA for the CDR3: TGTGCCACACCTGCCTATGGCTACACCTTC. Protein product: CATPAYGYTF.

This clonotype was counted many times. This chain connects TRBV19 to TRBJ2-1, with 11 bases matching TRBD2. The germline gives CDR1 LNHDA, CDR2 SQIVND (reference sequence). This CDR3 is built from 15 residues. The V and J ends lost 6 bases and 4 bases, in that order; junction bases with no gene match: 5. The CDR3 loop is CASSKGLAEYNEQFF. Here the CDR3 DNA reads TGTGCCAGTAGCAAGGGACTAGCGGAATACAATGAGCAGTTCTTC.

This clonotype was recorded at least ten times. The CDR3 here is CASSLRVPGELFF. CDR3 bases: TGTGCCAGCAGCTTAAGGGTTCCCGGGGAGCTGTTTTTT. The chain couples TRBV7-9 to TRBJ2-2; D not certain. The V end was cut by 2 bases, the J end by 6 bases, with 7 bases between. The CDR3 consists of 13 residues. Germline V gives CDR1 SEHNR, CDR2 FQNEAQ (reference sequence).

This clonotype appeared many times. The V and J genes are TRBV6-2 or TRBV6-3 and TRBJ1-5, with unresolved D. CDR3 size: 12 residues. The germline gives CDR1 MNHEY, CDR2 SVGEGT. Trimming left V 3 bases short and J 5 bases short, with 5 bases between. The CDR3 nucleotides read TGTGCCAGCAGTTATGCGGATCAGCCCCAGCATTTT. This translates into CASSYADQPQHF.

This clonotype was picked up a small number of times. The chain carries TRBV5-6 and TRBJ2-2, with TRBD2 matching over 14 bases. The CDR3 contains 16 residues. Trimming cost V 4 bases and J 6 bases; bases outside gene matches: 5. Germline V CDR1 and CDR2: SGHDT, YYEEEE. The CDR3 DNA follows: TGTGCCAGCAGCGTGACTAGCGGGGGGGCCGCCGGGGAGCTGTTTTTT. It specifies CASSVTSGGAAGELFF.

V is TRBV11-2 and J is TRBJ1-6, with D possibly TRBD1 on 5 matching bases. Germline lookup yields CDR1 SGHAT and CDR2 FQNNGV. V was clipped by 5 bases and J by 5 bases, with 10 bases between them. The CDR3 has 14 amino acids. CDR3 bases: TGTGCCAGCAGCCGGGGGGGGGATAATTCACCCCTCCACTTT. It is translated as CASSRGGDNSPLHF.

In this sample, this clonotype turned up many times. V gene TRBV7-9 combines with J gene TRBJ2-3, with TRBD1 identical over 7 bases. This CDR3 is built from 16 residues. V lost 5 bases, J lost 0 bases, and 8 bases stayed unmatched. Germline values: CDR1 SEHNR, CDR2 FQNEAQ (reference sequence). In DNA, the CDR3 is TGTGCCAGCAGCAAACAGGGGTCTTCTAGCACAGATACGCAGTATTTT. It encodes CASSKQGSSSTDTQYF.

This clonotype has ten or more counts. The V call is TRBV5-5, the J call TRBJ2-5; 9 bases match TRBD1. Germline CDR1 reads SGHKS; CDR2 reads YYEKEE (reference sequence). With 6 bases clipped from V and 5 bases from J, the junction kept 11 bases outside the gene matches. The CDR3 sequence is 15 residues long. The CDR3 protein is CASTTPTGTGETQYF. For the CDR3, the DNA is TGTGCCAGCACCACACCGACAGGGACAGGGGAGACCCAGTACTTC.

This clonotype has at least ten counts. The chain employs TRBV28 and TRBJ2-5; 14 bases align to TRBD2. In germline, CDR1 is MDHEN, CDR2 SYDVKM. The CDR3 consists of 17 residues. With V trimmed by 5 bases and J by 5 bases, 10 bases remained unmatched. The CDR3 coding sequence is TGTGCCAGCAGTCCCGGACTAGCGGGGGGTCATCGGGAGACCCAGTACTTC. This translates into CASSPGLAGGHRETQYF.

Notes on this clonotype: One base away lies a much larger clone, so this may be a sequencing read error. The chain employs TRBV11-2 and TRBJ1-1; D is ambiguous. The CDR3 totals 15 residues. Germline loops: CDR1 SGHAT, CDR2 FQNNGV. The CDR3: CTSSLSRLPYTEAFF. Here the CDR3 DNA reads TGTACCAGCAGCTTATCACGACTCCCTTACACTGAAGCTTTCTTT.

This clonotype was detected only a few times. The chain links TRBV7-9 to TRBJ1-3; D unresolved. The CDR3 has 15 residues. Trimming stripped 6 bases from V and 1 base from J, with 13 bases between. Germline V gives CDR1 SEHNR, CDR2 FQNEAQ (reference sequence). This CDR3 is CASSLWRVSGNTIYF. DNA of the CDR3: TGTGCCAGCAGTTTATGGAGGGTATCTGGAAACACCATATATTTT.

In this sample, this clonotype turned up a few times. This chain uses TRBV7-9 with TRBJ2-5, with 11 bases that match TRBD1. Germline CDR1 is SEHNR and CDR2 is FQNEAQ (reference sequence). Trimming took 5 bases from V and 1 from J; bases not matched to a gene: 6. The CDR3 totals 16 residues. The CDR3 here is CASSLRTGGPQETQYF. As DNA, the CDR3 is TGTGCCAGCAGCCTGAGGACAGGGGGCCCCCAAGAGACCCAGTACTTC.

This clonotype was seen at least ten times. The rearrangement joins TRBV28 to TRBJ2-2; D uncertain. Germline CDR1 reads MDHEN; CDR2 reads SYDVKM. Trimming took 3 bases from V and 3 from J, leaving 8 bases between them. The length of the CDR3 is 14 residues. CDR3 DNA sequence: TGTGCCAGCAGTTTTGGCGGTTACACCGGGGAGCTGTTTTTT. It specifies CASSFGGYTGELFF.

In the case of this clonotype: A much larger clone differs by one base, so this may be a read error. The chain employs TRBV10-2 and TRBJ2-2; 8 bases map to TRBD2. This CDR3 contains 17 residues. Per the germline V gene, CDR1 is WSHSY and CDR2 is SAAADI. CDR3 residues: CASRSSGGGLYTGEPFF. CDR3 DNA: TGCGCCAGCAGATCAAGCGGGGGAGGACTATACACCGGGGAGCCGTTTTTT.

This clonotype was counted many times. The chain uses TRBV11-2 and TRBJ2-5; D is perhaps TRBD2 (5 bases). V was trimmed by 8 bases and J by 4 bases, leaving 11 bases between them. The length of the CDR3 is 12 residues. Germline values: CDR1 SGHAT, CDR2 FQNNGV. The CDR3 is CASGSLRETQYF. CDR3 in DNA: TGTGCCAGCGGGAGTCTCCGAGAGACCCAGTACTTC.

The chain combines TRBV10-3 with TRBJ1-6; TRBD1 is a possible D gene (5 bases). The CDR3 runs 14 residues. The V end lost 2 bases, the J end lost 7 bases, and 9 bases lay between the germline ends. In germline, CDR1 is ENHRY, CDR2 SYGVKD. In DNA form, the CDR3 reads TGTGCCATCAGTGAGGACAGAGAAAATTCACCCCTCCACTTT. It specifies CAISEDRENSPLHF.

This clonotype was observed many times. J is TRBJ2-6 and V is TRBV19; no firm D call. CDR3 length: 16 residues. Germline CDR1 LNHDA, CDR2 SQIVND (reference sequence). V was shortened by 5 bases and J by 0 bases, with 11 bases between the two germline ends. As DNA, the CDR3 is TGTGCCAGTAGTGTGGGTTTGTTCTCTGGGGCCAACGTCCTGACTTTC. This gives the protein CASSVGLFSGANVLTF.

This clonotype was seen ten or more times. This sequence joins TRBV11-2 and TRBJ2-5, with 8 bases fitting TRBD1. CDR1 and CDR2 from the germline V gene are SGHAT and FQNNGV. The CDR3 contains 18 residues. The trim removed 1 base at V and 0 bases at J, leaving 10 bases unmatched. The CDR3, as DNA: TGTGCCAGCAGCTTAGTCCTGGCAGGGGGCCTAGACCAAGAGACCCAGTACTTC. Translation gives CASSLVLAGGLDQETQYF.

Ten or more counts support this clonotype. The chain uses TRBV28 and TRBJ2-7; 7 bases map to TRBD1. Trimming took 5 bases from V and 7 from J; bases not matched to a gene: 14. The CDR3 totals 15 residues. Per germline, CDR1 MDHEN and CDR2 SYDVKM. In DNA, the CDR3 is TGTGCCAGCAGTGACGGGACAGATTTAACGCAAGAGCAGTACTTC. It translates to CASSDGTDLTQEQYF.

The chain employs TRBV10-2 and TRBJ2-7; unclear D gene. This CDR3 is 13 amino acids long. CDR1 is WSHSY, CDR2 SAAADI, per germline. Trimming stripped 9 bases from V and 4 bases from J, with 16 bases between. CDR3 DNA: TGCGCCAGTTCCGCCGGGCCCCTATACGAGCAGTACTTC. Protein product: CASSAGPLYEQYF.

There are a few counts of this clonotype. The chain has TRBV12-3 or TRBV12-4 and TRBJ2-2, with D perhaps TRBD1 or TRBD2 (6 bases each). The CDR3 has 14 residues. The V gene lost 8 bases and the J gene lost 14 bases, with 24 bases spanning the gap. The CDR3 region is CASRFALLGGPLFF. The CDR3 DNA reads TGTGCCAGCCGCTTCGCCCTACTTGGGGGGCCCCTGTTTTTT.